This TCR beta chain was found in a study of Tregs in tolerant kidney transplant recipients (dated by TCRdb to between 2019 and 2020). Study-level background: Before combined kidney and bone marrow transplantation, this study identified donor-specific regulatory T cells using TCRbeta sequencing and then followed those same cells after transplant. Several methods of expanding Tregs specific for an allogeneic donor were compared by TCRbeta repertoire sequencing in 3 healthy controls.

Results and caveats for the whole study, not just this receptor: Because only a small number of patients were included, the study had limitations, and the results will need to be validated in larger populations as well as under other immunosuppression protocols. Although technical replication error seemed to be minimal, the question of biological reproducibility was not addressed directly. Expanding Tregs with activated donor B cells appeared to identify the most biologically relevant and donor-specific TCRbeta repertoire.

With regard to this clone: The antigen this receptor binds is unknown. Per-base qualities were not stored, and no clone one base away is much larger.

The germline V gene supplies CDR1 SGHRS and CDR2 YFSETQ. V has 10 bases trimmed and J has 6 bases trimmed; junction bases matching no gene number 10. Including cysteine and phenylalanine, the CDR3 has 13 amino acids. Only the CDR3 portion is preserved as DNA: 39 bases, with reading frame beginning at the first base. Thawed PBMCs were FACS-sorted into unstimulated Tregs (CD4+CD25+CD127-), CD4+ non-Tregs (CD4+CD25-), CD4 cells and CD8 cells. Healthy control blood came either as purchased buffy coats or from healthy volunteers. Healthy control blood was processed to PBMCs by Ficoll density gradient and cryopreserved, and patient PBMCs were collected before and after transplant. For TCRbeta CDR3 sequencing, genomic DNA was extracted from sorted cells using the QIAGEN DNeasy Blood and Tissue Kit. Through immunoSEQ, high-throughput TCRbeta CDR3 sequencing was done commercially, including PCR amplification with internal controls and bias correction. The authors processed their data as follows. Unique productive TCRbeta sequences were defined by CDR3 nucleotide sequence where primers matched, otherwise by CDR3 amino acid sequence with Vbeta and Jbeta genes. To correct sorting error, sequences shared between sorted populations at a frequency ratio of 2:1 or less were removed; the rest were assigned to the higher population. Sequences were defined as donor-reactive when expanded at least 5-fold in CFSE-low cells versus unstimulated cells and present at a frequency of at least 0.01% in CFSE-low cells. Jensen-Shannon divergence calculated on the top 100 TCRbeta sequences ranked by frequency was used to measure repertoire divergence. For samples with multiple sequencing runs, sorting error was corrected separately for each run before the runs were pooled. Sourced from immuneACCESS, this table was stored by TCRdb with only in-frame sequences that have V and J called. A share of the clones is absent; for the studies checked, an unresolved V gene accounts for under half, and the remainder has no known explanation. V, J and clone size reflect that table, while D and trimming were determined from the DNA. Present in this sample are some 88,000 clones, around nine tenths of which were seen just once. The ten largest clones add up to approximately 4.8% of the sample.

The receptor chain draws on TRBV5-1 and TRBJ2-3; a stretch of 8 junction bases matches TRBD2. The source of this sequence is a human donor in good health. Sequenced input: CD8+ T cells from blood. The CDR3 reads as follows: CAVPGLGEDTQYF. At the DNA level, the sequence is TGCGCCGTCCCGGGACTAGGAGAGGATACGCAGTATTTT.